This is a list of T cell receptor beta chains from one sample in a study of T-cell memory formation after mild COVID-19. TCRdb fed the 5' RACE reads into MiXCR, producing one record per CDR3 protein. The table lists roughly 500,000 distinct CDR3 sequences, about a fifth of them singletons. Sequences were obtained from PBMCs or a T cell subset sorted from them (not recorded which). The source is an adult woman who had mild COVID-19 (a few samples of this study predate the infection). Cell type and time point are not known. Both conserved end residues are part of each CDR3. Each record gives: D gene, clone size, J gene, V gene, CDR3 protein, CDR3 DNA. The D gene is left open where the match is weak. Size is stated for part of the rows, as once, few or many counts, or as a class when the clone is expanded.

TRBD2 NA TRBJ2-7 TRBV29-1 CSVRTSGTRAYEQYF TGCAGCGTTCGCACTAGCGGGACCCGGGCCTACGAGCAGTACTTC
NA NA TRBJ1-4 TRBV6-1 CASRINGASNEKLFF TGTGCCAGCAGGATCAACGGGGCGTCTAATGAAAAACTGTTTTTT
TRBD2 NA TRBJ2-3 TRBV7-2 CASSLPLAGGLTDTQYF TGTGCCAGCAGCTTACCCCTAGCGGGAGGGTTGACAGATACGCAGTATTTT
TRBD2 few TRBJ2-1 TRBV19 CASSIGLAGDLLGNEQFF TGTGCCAGTAGTATAGGACTAGCGGGAGACCTCTTGGGCAATGAGCAGTTCTTC
NA NA TRBJ1-2 TRBV24-1 CATSDRDPNYGYTF TGTGCCACCAGTGATCGGGACCCTAACTATGGCTACACCTTC
NA NA TRBJ1-5 TRBV12-3/TRBV12-4 CASMGYSNQPQHF TGTGCCAGCATGGGGTATAGCAATCAGCCCCAGCATTTT
NA NA TRBJ2-1 TRBV5-1 CASSLMSLRVNEQFF TGCGCCAGCAGCTTGATGAGTCTTCGGGTCAATGAGCAGTTCTTC
NA NA TRBJ2-7 TRBV5-1 CASSPPGAHSYEQYF TGCGCCAGCAGCCCACCAGGGGCTCATTCCTACGAGCAGTACTTC
TRBD2 NA TRBJ2-5 TRBV12-3/TRBV12-4 CASTPRGGGARETQYF TGTGCCAGCACCCCCCGGGGCGGGGGGGCCCGAGAGACCCAGTACTTC
TRBD1 few TRBJ1-1 TRBV5-1 CASSLQGAIPNTAFF TGCGCCAGCAGCTTACAGGGGGCGATCCCCAATACGGCTTTCTTT
NA NA TRBJ1-4 TRBV7-2 CASSHRAPSTNEKLFF TGTGCCAGCAGCCACAGGGCCCCTTCAACTAATGAAAAACTGTTTTTT
NA few TRBJ2-7 TRBV5-6 CASSFVPSYEQYF TGTGCCAGCAGCTTCGTCCCGAGCTACGAGCAGTACTTC
TRBD2 NA TRBJ2-1 TRBV15 CATSMGGGPEQFF TGTGCCACCAGCATGGGGGGAGGGCCTGAGCAGTTCTTC
NA few TRBJ2-3 TRBV5-1 CASSFRGYSTDTQYF TGCGCCAGCAGCTTTCGCGGGTACAGCACAGATACGCAGTATTTT
NA few TRBJ2-7 TRBV29-1 CSVEDRTPYEQYF TGCAGCGTTGAAGATCGGACTCCCTACGAGCAGTACTTC
TRBD1 few TRBJ1-2 TRBV4-3 CASRGRTIPGQRTSLCGYTF TGCGCCAGCCGAGGTCGAACTATTCCGGGACAGAGAACCTCTCTATGTGGCTACACCTTC
TRBD2 NA TRBJ2-7 TRBV20-1 CSARELAGGHEQYF TGCAGTGCTAGGGAGCTAGCGGGAGGCCACGAGCAGTACTTC
TRBD1 few TRBJ1-2 TRBV20-1 CSAVGQRLNGYTF TGCAGTGCTGTGGGACAGAGATTAAATGGCTACACCTTC
TRBD1 few TRBJ1-2 TRBV9 CASSPYSWTGNSINYGYTF TGTGCCAGCAGCCCCTACTCCTGGACAGGGAACTCGATTAACTATGGCTACACCTTC
NA NA TRBJ2-1 TRBV2 CASSVDRSSYNEQFF TGTGCCAGCAGCGTCGACAGGAGCTCCTACAATGAGCAGTTCTTC
TRBD2 NA TRBJ2-3 TRBV5-1 CATTSGRYTDTQYF TGCGCCACCACTAGCGGGAGGTACACAGATACGCAGTATTTT
NA few TRBJ2-5 TRBV12-3/TRBV12-4 CASSPGAQETQYF TGTGCCAGCAGCCCGGGGGCTCAAGAGACCCAGTACTTC
TRBD2 few TRBJ2-3 TRBV10-3 CAISAIAGGLTETDTQYF TGTGCCATCAGTGCTATAGCGGGGGGGTTGACAGAAACAGATACGCAGTATTTT
NA few TRBJ2-1 TRBV2 CASSGEPISGDEQFF TGTGCCAGCAGTGGGGAACCCATCTCCGGCGATGAGCAGTTCTTC
NA few TRBJ2-1 TRBV7-2 CASSFPPPRAYNEQFF TGTGCCAGCAGCTTCCCTCCGCCGAGGGCCTACAATGAGCAGTTCTTC
TRBD2 NA TRBJ2-3 TRBV6-2/TRBV6-3 CASGGTSTRDTQYF TGTGCCAGCGGGGGGACTAGTACGCGAGATACGCAGTATTTT
TRBD2 NA TRBJ2-1 TRBV9 CASSPPTSGTYNEQFF TGTGCCAGCAGCCCTCCGACTAGCGGGACCTACAATGAGCAGTTCTTC
TRBD2 few TRBJ2-3 TRBV5-1 CASINIAGSTDTQYF TGCGCCAGTATTAACATAGCGGGAAGCACAGATACGCAGTATTTT
TRBD2 few TRBJ2-1 TRBV29-1 CSAEGLAGGSYNEQFF TGCAGCGCCGAGGGTCTAGCGGGAGGCTCCTACAATGAGCAGTTCTTC
TRBD2 NA TRBJ2-2 TRBV3-1 CASRELAGDTGELFF TGTGCCAGCCGAGAACTAGCGGGGGACACCGGGGAGCTGTTTTTT
TRBD1 many TRBJ2-1 TRBV19 CASSPTGGSYNEQFF TGTGCCAGTAGCCCTACAGGGGGTTCCTACAATGAGCAGTTCTTC